This T cell receptor beta chain originates from a study of shared clonotypes between healthy human individuals (dated by TCRdb to 2020 to 2021). For the study in its entirety: The cohort included three men and a couple of women between 18 and 49 years of age. Per donor, three plates each were used for CD4 naive and CD4 memory, two for CD8 naive, and one for CD8 memory. The study deeply sequenced blood TCR repertoires of five healthy adults to estimate repertoire size and the extent of clonotype sharing between individuals. Libraries were prepared and TCR repertoires were sequenced by different laboratories using diverse techniques, in order to increase sequencing depth and limit assay-specific biases. Per donor, leukapheresis produced somewhere between about 0.94 and 9 billion PBMCs. Overall study results and their limits: Based on pairwise subsampling, the degree of clonotype sharing among donors was expected to be affected by sequencing depth. Sampling was restricted to blood, and TCR repertoires in tissues likely differ from the TCR repertoires found in blood. Around 5% of naive CD4, 3.5% of naive CD8, 2.3% of memory CD4, and 0.35% to 0.4% of memory CD8 clonotypes were shared across several donors. Incomplete sequencing was indicated by rarefaction of sorted-subset datasets, despite the large sequencing depth. Naive subsets generally had larger estimated clonotype richness than memory subsets did. The small number of donors limited the genetic and exposure-history diversity represented. Higher generation probabilities were observed for clonotypes shared by all four sorted-subset donors than for non-shared clonotypes.

In the case of this clone: Its antigen has not been determined. No base-level quality is on record; no much larger clone is a single base apart.

The donors were healthy, HIV-negative adults with no recently reported acute infections or vaccinations. All donors were Caucasian adults living in Nashville, Tennessee, USA. CD4+ T cells were enriched through magnetic negative selection, after which naive cells were positively selected on CD45RA and the remaining negative fraction served as the memory subset. Blood was obtained by leukapheresis, after which PBMCs were separated by Ficoll-Histopaque density gradient centrifugation and cryopreserved in liquid nitrogen vapor phase. Analytical flow cytometry was used to check the purity and quantity of every magnetically sorted T cell population. Each sorted fraction had its genomic DNA isolated and then quantified by UV absorbance on a Nanodrop 2000c. Using the deep immunoSEQ assay, TCR CDR3 regions were amplified from genomic DNA by multiplex PCR. Genomic DNA extracted from each cell subset was distributed evenly over all wells of several immunoSEQ 96-well plates, and each plate served as one replicate. For sorted subsets, roughly 200 ng of genomic DNA, equivalent to around 29,000 T cell genomes, went into each replicate PCR. Purified libraries were measured with a Qubit 3.0 fluorometer, size-checked on a Bioanalyzer 2100, and measured again with the KAPA Library Quantification kit. Every immunoSEQ 96-well plate was sequenced on a dedicated single-read 150-cycle Illumina NextSeq 550 flow cell. Per the source publication's procedure: Because the immunoSEQ output held only junctional sequences and lacked quality scores, the filtering could not match the filtering applied to full-length reads. To assign V/J genes and CDR3, sequences were annotated using PyIR, a Python wrapper for IgBLAST v1.9, with IMGT germline references. Reads were removed for weak V/J assignments (E-value above 1e-6), missing CDR3, stop codons, out-of-frame junctions, or ambiguous translated residues. V3J clonotypes were defined as sequences sharing an identical inferred V gene, J gene, and CDR3 amino acid sequence. To compute the percentage overlap between repertoires, the number of shared unique clonotypes was divided by the size of the smaller repertoire. RTK rarefaction, the Chao1 estimator, and Recon v2.1 estimates of unobserved clonotypes were used to assess repertoire richness. For all TCRbeta clonotypes obtained by the gDNA method from a few donors, generation probabilities were computed with OLGA. As stored in TCRdb, this immuneACCESS dataset retains in-frame rearrangements with V and J assigned. A fraction of the clones does not appear; measured against another copy, unresolved V genes explain less than half of the discrepancy, and the remainder lacks a known reason. The V and J calls and clone size were taken over from that table, and D and trimming were inferred from the DNA. The sample table holds a few million clones, of which about 90% were seen once. 0.37% of the sample goes to the ten largest clones.

There are 16 amino acids in the CDR3, from cysteine to phenylalanine inclusive. The only DNA kept is the CDR3, 48 bases in frame from the first base. CDR1 MGHDK and CDR2 SYGVNS were looked up in the germline V gene. V sheds 2 bases and J sheds 1 base, leaving 11 bases between their ends. The sequence came from a man between 18 and 35 years old in good health. Some clones in this sample may be carry-over from other donors' samples. Sequencing was carried out using naive CD4+ T cells from PBMCs. Taken with the paper, the label for cell subset or site translates to: CD45RA+ positively selected. The sequence links TRBV25-1 to TRBJ1-4; no confident D gene assignment can be made. The DNA reads TGTGCCAGCAGTGAACCGGGAAAAGGAACTAATGAAAAACTGTTTTTT. It codes for CASSEPGKGTNEKLFF.